Sequencing of this TCR beta chain was carried out in a study of T cells in pancreatic ductal adenocarcinoma. Findings and limits, study-wide: Enrichment of CD45RO+ effector over naive T cells in tumors may bias clonality. Blood had more productive templates and around 8.2-fold more unique clonotypes than tumor. The resected cohort was biased toward the minority with early-stage disease. Blood clonality (roughly 0.075) did not differ significantly from tumor (about 0.12).

This table comes from immunoSEQ multiplex PCR, and its TCRdb copy is limited to in-frame clones, with some not included. The table has over 100,000 clones, over 90% seen once. The sample holds a few counts of this clone. Its antigen is not identified. CDR1 and CDR2 (germline): SGHTA, FQGNSA. CDR3 length: 15 amino acids. V dropped 5 bases and J dropped 6 bases, with 17 bases sitting between them. No neoadjuvant therapy was given to the selected pancreatic ductal adenocarcinoma patients before their surgery. This rearrangement joins TRBV7-2 to TRBJ2-1; D is perhaps TRBD2 (6 bases). The TCR sequence derives from a human donor with pancreatic ductal adenocarcinoma. Material: PBMCs. CDR3 DNA: TGTGCCAGCAGCGGTCTGGGACTGCCCCTCAATGAGCAGTTCTTC. Protein sequence: CASSGLGLPLNEQFF.